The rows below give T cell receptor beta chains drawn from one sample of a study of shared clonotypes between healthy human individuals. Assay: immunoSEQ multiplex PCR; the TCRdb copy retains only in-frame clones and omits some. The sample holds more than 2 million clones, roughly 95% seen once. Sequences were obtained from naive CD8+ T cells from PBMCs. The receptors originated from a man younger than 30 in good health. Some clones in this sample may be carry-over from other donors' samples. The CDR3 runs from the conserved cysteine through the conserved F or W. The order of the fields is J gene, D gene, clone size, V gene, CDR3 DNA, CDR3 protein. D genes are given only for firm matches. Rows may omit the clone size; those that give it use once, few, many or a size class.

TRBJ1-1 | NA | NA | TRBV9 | TGTGCCAGCAGCGTAGGCAGGGAGGGCACTGAAGCTTTCTTT | CASSVGREGTEAFF
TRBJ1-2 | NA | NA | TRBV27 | TGTGCCAGCAGCCGGGACCCCAGGATTAACTATGGCTACACCTTC | CASSRDPRINYGYTF
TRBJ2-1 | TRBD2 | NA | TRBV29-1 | TGCAGCGTTCGGGGGGGGACAAACTACAATGAGCAGTTCTTC | CSVRGGTNYNEQFF
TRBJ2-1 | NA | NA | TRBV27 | TGTGCCAGCAGTTTAGGGCTCTCCTACAATGAGCAGTTCTTC | CASSLGLSYNEQFF
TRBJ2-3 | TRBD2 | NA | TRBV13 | TGTGCCAGCAGCTCCCTGACTAGCGGCACAGATACGCAGTATTTT | CASSSLTSGTDTQYF
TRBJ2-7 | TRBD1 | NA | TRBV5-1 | TGCGCCAGCAGCCTGGAAATTTGGGGACAGGGGTCCTACGAGCAGTACTTC | CASSLEIWGQGSYEQYF
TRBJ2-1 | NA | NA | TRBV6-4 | TGTGCCAGCACCTCGTGGGGTCTAGTGGCGTCCTACAATGAGCAGTTCTTC | CASTSWGLVASYNEQFF
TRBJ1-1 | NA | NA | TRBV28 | TGTGCCAGCAGTTTAATCGTGGGGAACACTGAAGCTTTCTTT | CASSLIVGNTEAFF
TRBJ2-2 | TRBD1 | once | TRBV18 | TGTGCCAGCTCACCGGGGGACAGGGGGCGAAGTACCGGGGAGCTGTTTTTT | CASSPGDRGRSTGELFF
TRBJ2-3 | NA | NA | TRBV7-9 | TGTGCCAGCAGCTTAGCGAGTAAGGGTGAGTTCGCGCAGTATTTT | CASSLASKGEFAQYF
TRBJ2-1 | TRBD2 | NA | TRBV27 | TGTGCCAGCAGGCCGGGACTAGCGTATTACAATGAGCAGTTCTTC | CASRPGLAYYNEQFF
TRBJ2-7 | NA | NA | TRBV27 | TGTGCCAGCAGTTTTCGGCAGGGGTTGAAGTACGAGCAGTACTTC | CASSFRQGLKYEQYF
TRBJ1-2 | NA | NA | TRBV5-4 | TGTGCCAGCAGCTTTTGGACAGACTATGGCTACACCTTC | CASSFWTDYGYTF
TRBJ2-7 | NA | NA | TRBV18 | TGTGCCAGCTCTCCCAGCCGGCTAGATTACTACGAGCAGTACTTC | CASSPSRLDYYEQYF
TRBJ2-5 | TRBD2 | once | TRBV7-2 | TGTGCCAGCAGCTTAGCGGGAGGACTAGCGGTGTACCAAGAGACCCAGTACTTC | CASSLAGGLAVYQETQYF
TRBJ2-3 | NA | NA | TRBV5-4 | TGTGCCAGCAGCTTGGAACTAGCTGGCCCAGATACGCAGTATTTT | CASSLELAGPDTQYF
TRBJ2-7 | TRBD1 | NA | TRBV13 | TGTGCCAGCAGTTGGGGGACAGGGCCCTTCTCCTACGAGCAGTACTTC | CASSWGTGPFSYEQYF
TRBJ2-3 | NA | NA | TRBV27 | TGTGCCAGCAGCCCTGACTCACTTCAAACAGATACGCAGTATTTT | CASSPDSLQTDTQYF
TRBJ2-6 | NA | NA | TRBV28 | TGTGCCAGCAGTTTAACAGGGCTCTCTGGGGCCAACGTCCTGACTTTC | CASSLTGLSGANVLTF
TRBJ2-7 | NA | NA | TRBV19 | TGTGCCAGTAGGGGCAGCTACGAGCAGTACTTC | CASRGSYEQYF
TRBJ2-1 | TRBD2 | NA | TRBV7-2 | TGTGCCAGCAGCGGCCCGGGAGGTCTAGCGATGAACAATGAGCAGTTCTTC | CASSGPGGLAMNNEQFF
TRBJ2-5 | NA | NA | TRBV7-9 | TGTGCCAGCAGCTTGACAGGTATTACGCAAGAGACCCAGTACTTC | CASSLTGITQETQYF
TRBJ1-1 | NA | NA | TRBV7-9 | TGTGCCAGCAGCTTCGGGACTGAAGCTTTCTTT | CASSFGTEAFF
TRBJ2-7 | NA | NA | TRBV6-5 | TGTGCCAGCAGTTCTGGCGGCTTCTACGAGCAGTACTTC | CASSSGGFYEQYF
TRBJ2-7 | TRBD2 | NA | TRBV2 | TGTGCCAGCTGGCTAGCGGGAGTTGGAGAGCAGTACTTC | CASWLAGVGEQYF
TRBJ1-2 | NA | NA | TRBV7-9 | TGTGCCAGCAGCTTAGAGGCGGTAATTGGATATGGCTACACCTTC | CASSLEAVIGYGYTF
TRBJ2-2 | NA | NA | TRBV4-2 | TGTGCCAGCAGCCAACCCTGGGCGAACACCGGGGAGCTGTTTTTT | CASSQPWANTGELFF
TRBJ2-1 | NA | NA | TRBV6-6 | TGTGCCAGCAGTTACGGTCTAAATGAGTTCTTC | CASSYGLNEFF
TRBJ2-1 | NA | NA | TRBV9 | TGTGCCAGCAGCGTAGAGCTAGGGCCCAATGAGCAGTTCTTC | CASSVELGPNEQFF
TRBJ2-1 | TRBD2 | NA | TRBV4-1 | TGCGCCAGCAGCCAAGATAACCCCCGGACTAGCGGGAGTATCTACAATGAGCAGTTCTTC | CASSQDNPRTSGSIYNEQFF
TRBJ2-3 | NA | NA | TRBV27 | TGTGCCAGCAGCCCCACAACAGATACGCAGTATTTT | CASSPTTDTQYF
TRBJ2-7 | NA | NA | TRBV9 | TGTGCCAGCAGCGTAGAGGGATCTACCGGGGAGCAGTACTTC | CASSVEGSTGEQYF
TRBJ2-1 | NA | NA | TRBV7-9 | TGTGCCAGCAGCTTAGGAAACAGGGAGGGTGAGCAGTTCTTC | CASSLGNREGEQFF